Below are 21 T cell receptor beta chains sequenced from a single sample in a study of blood T cell repertoires in COVID-19. Measured with immunoSEQ multiplex PCR; TCRdb has only the in-frame clones, and not every one. The repertoire includes about 38,000 clones, 87% of them detected once, and roughly 4.8% sits in the top ten. Sequenced sample: peripheral blood. Every receptor here comes from a man aged 55-75 years with COVID-19, enrolled during active disease.

V gene TRBV28 combines with J gene TRBJ2-5, with D possibly being TRBD1 (8 bases). V was cut by 5 bases and J by 7 bases, with 20 bases left in between. The CDR3 sequence is 15 residues long. CDR1 is MDHEN, CDR2 SYDVKM, per germline. CDR3 sequence: CASSGGSTGEGTQYF. The CDR3 DNA follows: TGTGCCAGCAGTGGGGGCTCGACAGGGGAGGGGACCCAGTACTTC.

The V gene is TRBV28, the J gene TRBJ1-4; D may be TRBD1 (6 bases). The CDR3 consists of 14 residues. CDR1 MDHEN and CDR2 SYDVKM come from the germline V gene. The V and J ends lost 6 bases and 4 bases respectively, with 12 bases between them. The CDR3 loop is CASSQTGVNEKLFF. DNA for the CDR3: TGTGCCAGCAGCCAGACAGGAGTTAATGAAAAACTGTTTTTT.

CDR3 loop: CAWSVAATYEQYF. The DNA for the CDR3 is TGTGCCTGGAGTGTAGCGGCGACCTACGAGCAGTACTTC. This chain connects TRBV30 to TRBJ2-7; D may be TRBD2 (5 bases). The germline gives CDR1 GTSNPN, CDR2 SVGIG (reference sequence). CDR3 length: 13 residues. V lost 0 bases and J lost 2, with 8 bases in between. Supplemented by reference TRBV30 and TRBJ2-7, the full variable domain reads SQTIHQWPATLVQPVGSPLSLECTVEGTSNPNLYWYRQAAGRGLQLLFYSVGIGQISSEVPQNLSASRPQDRQFILSSKKLLLSDSGFYLCAWSVAATYEQYFGPGTRLTVT.

This chain connects TRBV6-5 to TRBJ2-5; 7 bases are a match to TRBD1. From germline, CDR1 is MNHEY and CDR2 SVGAGI. The CDR3 loop spans 12 amino acids. After removal of 7 bases from V and 4 bases from J, the junction contained 3 bases not matched to a gene. CDR3 sequence reads: CASNHRGETQYF. Here the CDR3 DNA reads TGTGCCAGCAACCACAGGGGAGAGACCCAGTACTTC.

The chain is built from TRBV9 and TRBJ1-6; D is unresolved. Germline values: CDR1 SGDLS, CDR2 YYNGEE. V was pared by 3 bases and J by 8 bases, with 6 bases between. This CDR3 is 12 amino acids long. For the CDR3, the DNA is TGTGCCAGCAGCGCCCGGGATTCACCCCTCCACTTT. Its protein is CASSARDSPLHF. The full variable domain, with the rest looked up from reference TRBV9 and TRBJ1-6, is DSGVTQTPKHLITATGQRVTLRCSPRSGDLSVYWYQQSLDQGLQFLIQYYNGEERAKGNILERFSAQQFPDLHSELNLSSLELGDSALYFCASSARDSPLHFGNGTRLTVT.

This chain links TRBV24-1 with TRBJ2-3, with 7 bases identical to TRBD2. Germline V gene sequence: CDR1 KGHDR, CDR2 SFDVKD. CDR3 length: 15 amino acids. J was trimmed by 0 bases and V by 3 bases; bases with no gene match: 2. The CDR3 protein is CATSDVGGSTDTQYF. The CDR3 DNA follows: TGTGCCACCAGTGATGTGGGGGGGAGCACAGATACGCAGTATTTT.

The chain uses TRBV11-1 and TRBJ2-7; a possible D gene is TRBD1 (6 bases). This CDR3 has 14 amino acids. CDR1 is SGHAT and CDR2 is FQDESV in the germline V gene (reference sequence). Between the trimmed V and J ends, which lost 1 base and 0 bases, there was a span of 7 bases. This CDR3 is CASSLGQASYEQYF. For the CDR3, the DNA is TGTGCCAGCAGCTTAGGACAGGCCTCCTACGAGCAGTACTTC.

The gene calls are TRBV6-2 or TRBV6-3 and TRBJ1-5, with D possibly TRBD1 on 5 matching bases. Per germline, CDR1 MNHEY and CDR2 SVGEGT. V was pared by 4 bases and J by 7 bases, with 11 bases between. The CDR3 contains 13 residues. The CDR3 DNA reads as TGTGCCAGCAGTTCCCAGGGAGGGCAGCCCCAGCATTTT. Protein: CASSSQGGQPQHF.

A few counts support this clone. The chain carries TRBV2 and TRBJ2-1; 8 nucleotides match TRBD1. Germline assignment: CDR1 SNHLY and CDR2 FYNNEI. The CDR3 loop spans 15 amino acids. The V gene end was trimmed by 9 bases and the J gene end by 9 bases; junction bases not matched to a gene: 16. In nucleotides, the CDR3 is TGTGCCAGGCTAAAGGGGACAGGATTCTCCCCTGAGCAGTTCTTC. It yields the protein CARLKGTGFSPEQFF.

The CDR3 is CASRLRGEKLFF. The CDR3, as DNA: TGTGCCAGTAGGCTCCGGGGAGAAAAACTGTTTTTT. V and J are TRBV19 and TRBJ1-4; D gene ambiguous. The CDR3 is 12 amino acids. V lost 6 bases, J lost 8 bases, and 10 bases lay in between. CDR1 and CDR2 from the germline V gene are LNHDA and SQIVND (reference sequence).

The CDR3 DNA reads TGCAGCGTTGGTGATCTAGACGGGAAGTCCTACAATGAGCAGTTCTTC. Protein sequence: CSVGDLDGKSYNEQFF. This rearrangement joins TRBV29-1 to TRBJ2-1; maybe TRBD2 (5 bases). V was clipped by 4 bases and J by 1 base, with 17 bases between them. The CDR3 contains 16 residues. Germline V gene sequence: CDR1 SQVTM, CDR2 ANQGSEA.

The chain recombines TRBV28 with TRBJ1-1; the D is unclear. CDR1 is MDHEN and CDR2 is SYDVKM in the germline V gene. V was cut by 6 bases and J by 4 bases, with 12 bases left in between. The CDR3 is made up of 13 amino acids. DNA of the CDR3: TGTGCCAGCAGGCTCGCCGGAGGCACTGAAGCTTTCTTT. It encodes CASRLAGGTEAFF.

The chain employs TRBV28 and TRBJ1-2; D unclear. Germline lookup yields CDR1 MDHEN and CDR2 SYDVKM. The CDR3 extends over 14 amino acids. With 3 bases removed from V and 5 bases from J, the gap between germline ends came to 13 bases. The CDR3 loop reads CASSFPRPRYGYTF. Written as DNA, the CDR3 is TGTGCCAGCAGTTTCCCGAGGCCTCGGTATGGCTACACCTTC.

This chain joins TRBV19 and TRBJ1-4; D is undetermined. The V gene lost 4 bases and the J gene lost 8 bases, with 5 bases spanning the gap. Germline CDR1 reads LNHDA; CDR2 reads SQIVND (reference sequence). The CDR3 is made up of 11 amino acids. In nucleotides, the CDR3 is TGTGCCAGTAGTAAGAGGGAAAAACTGTTTTTT. Its protein is CASSKREKLFF.

The rearrangement joins TRBV15 to TRBJ1-4; the D gene is possibly TRBD1 (6 bases). The germline CDR1 and CDR2 sequences are LNHNV and YYDKDF (reference sequence). Trimming removed 0 bases from V and 8 bases from J, with 13 bases in between. The CDR3 is 15 amino acids. The CDR3 DNA reads TGTGCCACCAGCAGAGAGACAGGCAAAAAGGAAAAACTGTTTTTT. Residues: CATSRETGKKEKLFF. Using reference TRBV15 and TRBJ1-4 for the parts outside the CDR3, the full variable domain is DAMVIQNPRYQVTQFGKPVTLSCSQTLNHNVMYWYQQKSSQAPKLLFHYYDKDFNNEADTPDNFQSRRPNTSFCFLDIRSPGLGDTAMYLCATSRETGKKEKLFFGSGTQLSVL.

CDR3 sequence: CASSLGVGNTIYF. The CDR3 coding sequence is TGCGCCAGCAGTTTAGGGGTCGGAAACACCATATATTTT. This chain links TRBV5-1 with TRBJ1-3; D perhaps matches TRBD1 (5 bases). V was clipped by 5 bases and J by 4 bases, with 10 bases between them. Germline V CDR1 and CDR2: SGHRS, YFSETQ. This CDR3 comprises 13 residues. Using reference TRBV5-1 and TRBJ1-3 for the parts outside the CDR3, the full variable domain is KAGVTQTPRYLIKTRGQQVTLSCSPISGHRSVSWYQQTPGQGLQFLFEYFSETQRNKGNFPGRFSGRQFSNSRSEMNVSTLELGDSALYLCASSLGVGNTIYFGEGSWLTVV.

J is TRBJ1-1 and V is TRBV3-1 (or the pseudogene TRBV3-2), with no clear D. Trimming stripped 1 base from V and 0 bases from J, with 9 bases between. This CDR3 region has 15 residues. Germline V lookup: CDR1 LGHDT, CDR2 YNNKEL (reference sequence). CDR3 in amino acids: CASSQGGVMNTEAFF. The CDR3 coding sequence is TGTGCCAGCAGCCAAGGCGGGGTCATGAACACTGAAGCTTTCTTT.

V usage is TRBV2 and J usage is TRBJ1-5; TRBD1 might be the D (6 bases). The V end lost 6 bases, the J end lost 5 bases, and 11 bases lay between the germline ends. Germline V lookup: CDR1 SNHLY, CDR2 FYNNEI. The CDR3 loop spans 13 amino acids. The CDR3, as DNA: TGTGCCAGCAGGACGACAGGACATCAGCCCCAGCATTTT. It specifies CASRTTGHQPQHF.

The V gene is TRBV11-1, the J gene TRBJ1-2; D uncertain. The CDR3 length is 12 residues. Trimming left V 5 bases short and J 5 bases short, with 9 bases between. The V gene's germline CDR1 is SGHAT and CDR2 FQDESV (reference sequence). The CDR3 bases are TGTGCCAGCAGCCCTCTACGGTATGGCTACACCTTC. Its protein product is CASSPLRYGYTF.

This chain joins TRBV6-5 and TRBJ2-3, with 7 bases matching TRBD1. V was clipped by 5 bases and J by 3 bases; unmatched bases: 2. The CDR3 is made up of 13 amino acids. Germline values: CDR1 MNHEY, CDR2 SVGAGI. In DNA, the CDR3 is TGTGCCAGCAGTACGGGACAGACAGATACGCAGTATTTT. Amino acid sequence: CASSTGQTDTQYF.

The chain carries TRBV3-1 (or the pseudogene TRBV3-2) and TRBJ2-3; 10 bases map to TRBD2. Germline V gives CDR1 LGHDT, CDR2 YNNKEL (reference sequence). V gave up 1 base and J gave up 1 base; unmatched junction bases: 2. The CDR3 sequence is 16 residues long. CDR3 amino acids: CASSQVSGRGTDTQYF. For the CDR3, the DNA is TGTGCCAGCAGCCAAGTCAGCGGGAGGGGCACAGATACGCAGTATTTT.